The rows below give T cell receptor beta chains drawn from one sample of a study of cytomegalovirus exposure and HLA in healthy donors. TCRdb's table, derived via immunoSEQ multiplex PCR, lists solely in-frame clones and lacks some. The sample shows roughly 150,000 clones, roughly 80% of them seen only once. Source material: PBMCs. Receptor source: a woman between 45 and 65 years old in good health and CMV-seropositive. CDR3s include the opening cysteine and the closing phenylalanine or tryptophan. Fields, in order: clone size, V gene, D gene, J gene, CDR3 protein, CDR3 DNA. D genes are given only for firm matches. Clone sizes are given selectively: once, few, many, or a class where the clone is expanded.

size: .; V: TRBV12-5; D: .; J: TRBJ1-3; CDR3: CASGTGSSSGNTIYF; DNA: TGTGCTAGTGGTACCGGTTCGAGCTCTGGAAACACCATATATTTT
size: .; V: TRBV18; D: .; J: TRBJ2-5; CDR3: CASSPGIQETQYF; DNA: TGTGCCAGCTCACCGGGCATTCAAGAGACCCAGTACTTC
size: few; V: TRBV6-1; D: .; J: TRBJ1-5; CDR3: CASRVRQGSNQPQHF; DNA: TGTGCCAGCAGGGTTCGGCAGGGGTCGAATCAGCCCCAGCATTTT
size: .; V: TRBV18; D: TRBD1; J: TRBJ2-5; CDR3: CASSPADRKETQYF; DNA: TGTGCCAGCTCACCGGCGGACAGGAAAGAGACCCAGTACTTC
size: .; V: TRBV11-2; D: TRBD1; J: TRBJ1-3; CDR3: CASSLERQGFRDTIYF; DNA: TGTGCCAGCAGCTTAGAAAGACAGGGGTTTCGAGACACCATATATTTT
size: .; V: TRBV19; D: TRBD1; J: TRBJ2-2; CDR3: CATRDRPNTGELFF; DNA: TGTGCCACCAGGGACAGGCCGAACACCGGGGAGCTGTTTTTT
size: few; V: TRBV19; D: .; J: TRBJ2-7; CDR3: CAIKPLLQVPPYEQYF; DNA: TGTGCCATCAAGCCCCTGCTACAGGTCCCCCCCTACGAGCAGTACTTC
size: .; V: TRBV7-9; D: .; J: TRBJ1-6; CDR3: CASRLENSPLHF; DNA: TGTGCCAGCAGGCTGGAGAATTCACCCCTCCACTTT
size: .; V: TRBV4-3; D: .; J: TRBJ1-5; CDR3: CASSQDKGAGGQPQHF; DNA: TGCGCCAGCAGCCAAGATAAAGGCGCGGGTGGACAGCCCCAGCATTTT
size: .; V: TRBV28; D: .; J: TRBJ2-3; CDR3: CASSPHRLPSTDTQYF; DNA: TGTGCCAGCAGTCCCCATCGACTACCTAGCACAGATACGCAGTATTTT
size: once; V: TRBV6-1; D: TRBD1; J: TRBJ2-1; CDR3: CASSAGQGGKNEQFF; DNA: TGTGCCAGCAGTGCGGGACAGGGTGGGAAAAATGAGCAGTTCTTC
size: few; V: TRBV28; D: TRBD2; J: TRBJ2-3; CDR3: CASSWTSGGTDTQYF; DNA: TGTGCCAGCAGTTGGACTAGCGGGGGAACAGATACGCAGTATTTT
size: once; V: TRBV6-6; D: .; J: TRBJ1-6; CDR3: CASRPQGLDSPLHF; DNA: TGTGCCAGCAGGCCACAGGGTTTAGATTCACCCCTCCACTTT
size: once; V: TRBV5-4; D: TRBD2; J: TRBJ2-7; CDR3: CASSQRGLAAYEQYF; DNA: TGTGCCAGCAGCCAGCGGGGACTAGCTGCCTACGAGCAGTACTTC
size: .; V: TRBV6-6; D: TRBD1; J: TRBJ2-1; CDR3: CASSYSRTGFNEQFF; DNA: TGTGCCAGCAGTTACTCCAGGACAGGGTTTAATGAGCAGTTCTTC
size: .; V: TRBV6-5; D: .; J: TRBJ1-2; CDR3: CASSETVLYGYTF; DNA: TGTGCCAGCAGTGAGACAGTCCTCTATGGCTACACCTTC
size: .; V: TRBV5-6; D: .; J: TRBJ1-5; CDR3: CASSLGQIFDQPQHF; DNA: TGTGCCAGCAGCTTGGGACAAATTTTTGATCAGCCCCAGCATTTT
size: once; V: TRBV10-3; D: .; J: TRBJ2-4; CDR3: CATSLDSDKNIQYF; DNA: TGTGCCACGTCCCTGGATAGCGACAAAAACATTCAGTACTTC
size: .; V: TRBV25-1; D: .; J: TRBJ2-2; CDR3: CASSDGMRGELFF; DNA: TGTGCCAGCAGTGACGGTATGCGCGGGGAGCTGTTTTTT
size: .; V: TRBV10-1; D: .; J: TRBJ2-2; CDR3: CASSPTSSLAGELFF; DNA: TGCGCCAGCAGTCCCACTTCTTCGCTCGCCGGGGAGCTGTTTTTT
size: .; V: TRBV19; D: TRBD1; J: TRBJ1-5; CDR3: CASSITGANQPQHF; DNA: TGTGCCAGTAGTATAACAGGGGCAAATCAGCCCCAGCATTTT
size: .; V: TRBV7-2; D: TRBD2; J: TRBJ2-7; CDR3: CASRGLAGASYEQYF; DNA: TGTGCCAGCAGGGGACTAGCGGGGGCCTCCTACGAGCAGTACTTC
size: .; V: TRBV10-2; D: TRBD1; J: TRBJ2-3; CDR3: CASKWDSPSTDTQYF; DNA: TGCGCCAGCAAGTGGGACAGCCCTAGCACAGATACGCAGTATTTT
size: .; V: TRBV28; D: TRBD1; J: TRBJ2-7; CDR3: CASSAGTGTEQYF; DNA: TGTGCCAGCAGCGCCGGGACAGGGACCGAGCAGTACTTC
size: .; V: TRBV7-2; D: TRBD1; J: TRBJ2-3; CDR3: CASSLGDRLTDTQYF; DNA: TGTGCCAGCAGCTTAGGGGACAGACTCACAGATACGCAGTATTTT
size: few; V: TRBV9; D: TRBD2; J: TRBJ2-3; CDR3: CASSVRAGGDTNTQYF; DNA: TGTGCCAGCAGCGTAAGAGCGGGGGGGGATACGAATACGCAGTATTTT
size: medium-sized; V: TRBV10-3; D: TRBD1; J: TRBJ1-6; CDR3: CATKGQEPDINSPLHF; DNA: TGTGCCACCAAAGGACAGGAACCCGATATCAATTCACCCCTCCACTTT
size: .; V: TRBV19; D: .; J: TRBJ2-6; CDR3: CASSMQALGANVLTF; DNA: TGTGCCAGTAGTATGCAGGCCTTAGGGGCCAACGTCCTGACTTTC
size: .; V: TRBV18; D: TRBD2; J: TRBJ2-7; CDR3: CASSLAGDEQYF; DNA: TGTGCCAGCTCACTAGCGGGGGACGAGCAGTACTTC
size: .; V: TRBV6-6; D: TRBD1; J: TRBJ1-1; CDR3: CASSEPTGDTEAFF; DNA: TGTGCCAGCAGCGAACCGACAGGGGACACTGAAGCTTTCTTT
size: .; V: TRBV6-5; D: .; J: TRBJ1-2; CDR3: CASMRAGYGYTF; DNA: TGTGCCAGCATGAGGGCTGGCTATGGCTACACCTTC
size: once; V: TRBV30; D: TRBD1; J: TRBJ2-7; CDR3: CAWRRTGETYEQYF; DNA: TGTGCCTGGAGGCGGACAGGTGAGACCTACGAGCAGTACTTC
size: .; V: TRBV29-1; D: TRBD1; J: TRBJ1-1; CDR3: CSVKGQENTEAFF; DNA: TGCAGCGTGAAAGGACAGGAGAACACTGAAGCTTTCTTT
size: .; V: TRBV19; D: TRBD1; J: TRBJ1-5; CDR3: CASSTPGGAHQPQHF; DNA: TGTGCCAGTAGCACTCCAGGGGGCGCACATCAGCCCCAGCATTTT
size: .; V: TRBV19; D: .; J: TRBJ2-2; CDR3: CASRGGANTGELFF; DNA: TGTGCCAGTCGGGGAGGCGCGAACACCGGGGAGCTGTTTTTT
size: .; V: TRBV30; D: .; J: TRBJ1-1; CDR3: CAWSRGEGVVAFF; DNA: TGTGCCTGGAGTCGGGGGGAGGGAGTAGTAGCTTTCTTT
size: .; V: TRBV4-1; D: .; J: TRBJ2-7; CDR3: CASSQPGAIYGQYF; DNA: TGCGCCAGCAGCCAGCCAGGGGCGATCTACGGGCAGTACTTC
size: .; V: TRBV1; D: .; J: TRBJ2-1; CDR3: CTSSQLWGGRKEQFF; DNA: TGCACCAGCAGCCAACTGTGGGGGGGCCGGAAGGAGCAGTTCTTC
size: once; V: TRBV7-8; D: TRBD2; J: TRBJ2-5; CDR3: CASSFQTSGGQETQYF; DNA: TGTGCCAGCAGCTTCCAGACTAGCGGGGGGCAAGAGACCCAGTACTTC
size: .; V: TRBV7-9; D: .; J: TRBJ2-5; CDR3: CASSSWQGETQYF; DNA: TGTGCCAGCAGCTCCTGGCAGGGTGAGACCCAGTACTTC
size: .; V: TRBV10-2; D: .; J: TRBJ1-1; CDR3: CASSGTENTEAFF; DNA: TGCGCCAGCAGTGGTACAGAGAACACTGAAGCTTTCTTT
size: .; V: TRBV14; D: .; J: TRBJ2-7; CDR3: CASSQVPAAGYEQYF; DNA: TGTGCCAGCAGCCAAGTCCCGGCCGCAGGGTACGAGCAGTACTTC
size: few; V: TRBV7-8; D: .; J: TRBJ1-1; CDR3: CASSLARVTEAFF; DNA: TGTGCCAGCAGCTTAGCGCGGGTCACTGAAGCTTTCTTT
size: .; V: TRBV15; D: .; J: TRBJ2-7; CDR3: CATSRGEVRDVDYEQYF; DNA: TGTGCCACCAGCAGAGGTGAAGTGCGGGACGTCGACTACGAGCAGTACTTC
size: .; V: TRBV27; D: .; J: TRBJ2-2; CDR3: CASCRVPGELFF; DNA: TGTGCCAGCTGCAGGGTACCCGGGGAGCTGTTTTTT
size: .; V: TRBV7-9; D: TRBD1; J: TRBJ1-6; CDR3: CASSSPGGWNSPLHF; DNA: TGTGCCAGCAGCTCACCAGGGGGTTGGAATTCACCCCTCCACTTT
size: .; V: TRBV2; D: TRBD2; J: TRBJ2-7; CDR3: CASSELARRGGRYEQYF; DNA: TGTGCCAGCAGTGAACTTGCCCGGCGGGGGGGCCGGTACGAGCAGTACTTC